A single sample is the source of the 19 T cell receptor beta chains below, sequenced in a study of T cell responses to AZD1222 COVID-19 vaccine. Assay: immunoSEQ multiplex PCR; the TCRdb copy retains only in-frame clones and omits some. Counted here are 95,000 to 150,000 clones, 90% occurring once; the ten biggest clones make up roughly 7.8%. The sequencing here drew on peripheral blood, taken on day 0 of AZD1222 vaccination. All receptors come from an adult in good health.

This rearrangement joins TRBV28 to TRBJ2-7, with 8 nucleotides matching TRBD1. Germline-derived CDR1 and CDR2 are MDHEN and SYDVKM. The CDR3 has 15 amino acids. With V trimmed by 4 bases and J by 2 bases, 7 bases remained unmatched. This chain's CDR3 is CASSSPGTGTYEQYF. The CDR3 nucleotides are TGTGCCAGCAGTTCGCCCGGGACAGGTACCTACGAGCAGTACTTC.

The J gene is TRBJ1-3, the V gene TRBV2; D uncertain. The V and J ends lost 3 bases and 4 bases respectively, with 4 bases between them. The CDR3 runs to 12 residues. Germline V CDR1 and CDR2: SNHLY, FYNNEI. The chain's CDR3 is CASSDIGNTIYF. CDR3 nucleotide sequence: TGTGCCAGCAGTGATATAGGAAACACCATATATTTT.

The chain carries TRBV27 and TRBJ2-1, with D perhaps being TRBD1 or TRBD2 (5 bases each). Germline-derived CDR1 and CDR2 are MNHEY and SMNVEV (reference sequence). The CDR3 is 16 residues long. V gave up 6 bases and J gave up 6 bases, with 21 bases separating them. The CDR3, as DNA: TGTGCCAGCAGCCGACCTACGGGACCCAATCCCAATGAGCAGTTCTTC. It encodes CASSRPTGPNPNEQFF.

The rearrangement joins TRBV4-1 to TRBJ1-1; D is possibly TRBD1 (5 bases). V shed 0 bases and J shed 11 bases, with 19 bases lying between them. CDR1 MGHRA and CDR2 YSYEKL come from the germline V gene. The CDR3 length is 15 residues. In DNA form, the CDR3 reads TGCGCCAGCAGCCAAGAAGGAGGGGATTGGATGAGGGCTTTCTTT. Protein sequence: CASSQEGGDWMRAFF.

The chain employs TRBV29-1 and TRBJ1-2; D not resolved. This CDR3 comprises 12 residues. Germline V gene lookup returns CDR1 SQVTM and CDR2 ANQGSEA. V was cut by 4 bases and J by 6 bases, with 12 bases left in between. Written as DNA, the CDR3 is TGCAGCGTTGTTGGTCAAGGCGATGGCTACACCTTC. Translated: CSVVGQGDGYTF.

J is TRBJ1-3 and V is TRBV7-2, with TRBD1 matching over 10 bases. J was trimmed by 6 bases and V by 3 bases; bases with no gene match: 5. CDR3 length equals 15 residues. Per the germline V gene, CDR1 is SGHTA and CDR2 is FQGNSA. DNA for the CDR3: TGTGCCAGCAGCTTCGAGGGACAGGGGAAAAACACCATATATTTT. Its protein product is CASSFEGQGKNTIYF.

The chain recombines TRBV6-5 with TRBJ2-7, with D possibly called TRBD1 or TRBD2 (5 bases each). Between the trimmed V and J ends, which lost 4 bases and 6 bases, there was a span of 16 bases. Germline values: CDR1 MNHEY, CDR2 SVGAGI. This CDR3 has 14 amino acids. This chain's CDR3 is CASSSGASSSEQYF. Written as DNA, the CDR3 is TGTGCCAGCAGTTCCGGGGCTTCCTCGAGCGAGCAGTACTTC.

The chain couples TRBV18 to TRBJ1-3; 9 positions match TRBD1. This CDR3 contains 16 residues. Looked up from germline, CDR1 is KGHSH and CDR2 is LQKENI. The V segment lost 6 bases and the J segment 2 bases; nucleotides outside the gene matches: 8. The CDR3 here is CASSPSGTGTGNTIYF. CDR3 nucleotide sequence: TGTGCCAGCTCGCCTTCCGGGACAGGGACTGGAAACACCATATATTTT.

This clone was counted a few times. This chain connects TRBV29-1 to TRBJ1-2, with D possibly matching TRBD1 (5 bases). V dropped 5 bases and J dropped 1 base, with 14 bases sitting between them. Germline lookup yields CDR1 SQVTM and CDR2 ANQGSEA. The CDR3 is 14 residues long. The CDR3 reads CSVHRGGINYGYTF. CDR3 bases: TGCAGCGTTCACCGCGGGGGGATTAACTATGGCTACACCTTC.

A few counts support this clone. The gene calls are TRBV6-6 and TRBJ1-5; 8 bases match TRBD1. Unmatched junction bases numbered 8, after V lost 6 bases and J lost 4 bases. The germline V gene encodes CDR1 MNHNY and CDR2 SVGAGI (reference sequence). CDR3 length equals 15 residues. The CDR3: CASRTNRGSNQPQHF. The CDR3 nucleotides are TGTGCCAGCAGGACAAACAGGGGGTCGAATCAGCCCCAGCATTTT.

This chain links TRBV2 with TRBJ1-5; 7 nucleotides agree with TRBD1. V lost 5 bases and J lost 0; bases outside the gene matches: 4. Germline V gene sequence: CDR1 SNHLY, CDR2 FYNNEI. The CDR3 length is 15 residues. The CDR3 loop is CASSLDRNSNQPQHF. CDR3 bases: TGTGCCAGCAGTTTGGACAGGAATAGCAATCAGCCCCAGCATTTT.

The chain links TRBV11-2 to TRBJ2-7; TRBD2 might be the D (6 bases). V lost 5 bases and J 3 bases, leaving 14 bases between the germline ends. The CDR3 consists of 14 residues. Germline lookup yields CDR1 SGHAT and CDR2 FQNNGV. The CDR3 is CASSPPGGFYEQYF. The DNA of the CDR3 is TGTGCCAGCAGCCCCCCCGGGGGTTTCTACGAGCAGTACTTC.

The rearrangement uses TRBV6-5 and TRBJ1-1, with 7 bases that match TRBD1. CDR3 size: 11 residues. V was clipped by 10 bases and J by 7 bases; unmatched bases: 6. The germline V gene encodes CDR1 MNHEY and CDR2 SVGAGI. The CDR3 region has the DNA TGTGCCACTCGGACAGGAAATGAAGCTTTCTTT. Translated: CATRTGNEAFF.

This chain connects TRBV11-2 to TRBJ2-5, with D perhaps TRBD2 (6 bases). The V end lost 1 base, the J end lost 4 bases, and 16 bases lay between the germline ends. Germline V CDR1 and CDR2: SGHAT, FQNNGV. The CDR3 extends over 16 amino acids. In DNA, the CDR3 is TGTGCCAGCAGCTTAGGAACGGGAGCGCAGACAGAGACCCAGTACTTC. It translates to CASSLGTGAQTETQYF.

The chain links TRBV24-1 to TRBJ2-2; D assignment may be TRBD1 or TRBD2 (6 bases each). This CDR3 comprises 17 residues. Trimming shortened V by 3 bases and J by 5 bases, and 18 bases separated the two germline ends. Per the germline V gene, CDR1 is KGHDR and CDR2 is SFDVKD. CDR3 bases: TGTGCCACCAGTGATCCCACCCGGGGGACACCGACCGGGGAGCTGTTTTTT. Its protein is CATSDPTRGTPTGELFF.

The gene calls are TRBV5-1 and TRBJ2-3; 9 positions agree with TRBD1. Germline CDR1 and CDR2: SGHRS and YFSETQ. Trimming at V came to 5 bases and at J to 5 bases, leaving 9 bases not matched to a gene. The CDR3 sequence is 15 residues long. CDR3 loop: CASSRGTGQGDTQYF. In nucleotides, the CDR3 is TGCGCCAGCAGTCGGGGGACAGGGCAGGGAGATACGCAGTATTTT.

The rearrangement joins TRBV3-1 (or the pseudogene TRBV3-2) to TRBJ2-3; the match to TRBD1 covers 9 bases. The CDR3 has 13 residues. Germline-derived CDR1 and CDR2 are LGHDT and YNNKEL (reference sequence). V lost 5 bases to trimming and J lost 6 bases; unmatched junction nucleotides: 3. CDR3 in amino acids: CASSNRGLDTQYF. The CDR3 bases are TGTGCCAGCAGCAACAGGGGGCTCGATACGCAGTATTTT.

This clone has only one observation. The rearrangement joins TRBV28 to TRBJ1-4; D unclear. Germline CDR1 and CDR2: MDHEN and SYDVKM. This CDR3 is 16 amino acids long. Trimming stripped 1 base from V and 10 bases from J, with 19 bases between. The CDR3 DNA sequence: TGTGCCAGCAGTTTATCCCTCGGGAGGGCCCGGGCAAAACTGTTTTTT. This gives the protein CASSLSLGRARAKLFF. Filled out from reference TRBV28 and TRBJ1-4, the complete variable domain reads DVKVTQSSRYLVKRTGEKVFLECVQDMDHENMFWYRQDPGLGLRLIYFSYDVKMKEKGDIPEGYSVSREKKERFSLILESASTNQTSMYLCASSLSLGRARAKLFFGSGTQLSVL.

This chain links TRBV5-1 with TRBJ2-5; 7 bases are shared with TRBD1. J lost 3 bases, V lost 0 bases, and 5 bases had no gene match. The CDR3 length is 15 residues. Germline V gene sequence: CDR1 SGHRS, CDR2 YFSETQ. The CDR3 coding sequence is TGCGCCAGCAGCTTGGTAACAGGGGTAGAAGAGACCCAGTACTTC. It encodes CASSLVTGVEETQYF. Together with reference TRBV5-1 and TRBJ2-5, the CDR3 gives the full variable domain: KAGVTQTPRYLIKTRGQQVTLSCSPISGHRSVSWYQQTPGQGLQFLFEYFSETQRNKGNFPGRFSGRQFSNSRSEMNVSTLELGDSALYLCASSLVTGVEETQYFGPGTRLLVL.